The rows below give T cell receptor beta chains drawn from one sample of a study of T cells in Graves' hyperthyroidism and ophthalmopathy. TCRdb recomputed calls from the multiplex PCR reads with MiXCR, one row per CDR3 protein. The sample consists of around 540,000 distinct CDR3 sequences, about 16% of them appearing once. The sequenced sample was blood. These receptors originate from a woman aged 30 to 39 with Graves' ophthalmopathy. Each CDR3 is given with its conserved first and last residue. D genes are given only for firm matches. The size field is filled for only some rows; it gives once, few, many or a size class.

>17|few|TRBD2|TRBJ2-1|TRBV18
CASSPPGGWREVREQFF
TGTGCCAGCTCACCACCGGGAGGATGGCGGGAGGTCCGTGAGCAGTTCTTC
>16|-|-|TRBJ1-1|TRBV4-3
CASSQGTTLLTTEAFF
TGCGCCAGCAGCCAAGGCACGACACTCCTCACCACTGAAGCTTTCTTT
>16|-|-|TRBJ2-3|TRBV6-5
CASSYLSLVVTDTQYF
TGTGCCAGCAGTTACTTGTCTCTTGTCGTCACAGATACGCAGTATTTT
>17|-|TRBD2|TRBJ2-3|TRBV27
CASSSWTSGGSTDTQYF
TGTGCCAGCAGTTCCTGGACTAGCGGGGGTAGCACAGATACGCAGTATTTT
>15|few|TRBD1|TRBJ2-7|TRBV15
CATSKDRVTVHEQYF
TGTGCCACCAGCAAAGACAGGGTCACTGTACACGAGCAGTACTTC
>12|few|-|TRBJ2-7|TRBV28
CASSLWDSEQYF
TGTGCCAGCAGTTTATGGGACAGCGAGCAGTACTTC
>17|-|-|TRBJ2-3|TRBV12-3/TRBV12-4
CASSHTQLTLSTDTQYF
TGTGCCAGCAGTCATACACAACTCACGCTGAGCACAGATACGCAGTATTTT
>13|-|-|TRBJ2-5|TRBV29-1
CSADPGVQETQYF
TGCAGCGCCGATCCTGGGGTCCAAGAGACCCAGTACTTC
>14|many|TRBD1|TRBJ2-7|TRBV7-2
CASSFLTRQGEQYF
TGTGCCAGCAGCTTTCTAACCCGACAGGGCGAGCAGTACTTC
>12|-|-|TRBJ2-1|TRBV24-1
CATSDFKSEQFF
TGTGCCACCAGTGATTTTAAGAGCGAGCAGTTCTTC
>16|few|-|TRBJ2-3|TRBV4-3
CASSSRVEGPTDTQYF
TGCGCCAGCAGCTCCCGAGTAGAGGGTCCAACAGATACGCAGTATTTT
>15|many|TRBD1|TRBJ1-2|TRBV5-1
CASSLEGQGNYGYTF
TGCGCCAGCAGCCTGGAGGGACAGGGCAACTATGGCTACACCTTC
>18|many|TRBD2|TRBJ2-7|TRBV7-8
CASSLVAGGPRSSYEQYF
TGTGCCAGCAGCTTAGTCGCGGGAGGGCCTCGAAGCTCCTACGAGCAGTACTTC
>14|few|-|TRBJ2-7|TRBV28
CASTPIALSYEQYF
TGTGCCAGCACCCCCATTGCGCTATCCTACGAGCAGTACTTC
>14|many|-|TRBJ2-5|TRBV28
CASSLPPGRETQYF
TGTGCCAGCAGCCTACCTCCCGGGAGAGAGACCCAGTACTTC
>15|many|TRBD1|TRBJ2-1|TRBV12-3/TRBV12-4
CASSSPGQGMREQFF
TGTGCCAGCAGTTCCCCGGGACAGGGGATGCGTGAGCAGTTCTTC
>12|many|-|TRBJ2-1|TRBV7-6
CASSFNEDEQFF
TGTGCCAGCAGCTTCAACGAGGATGAGCAGTTCTTC
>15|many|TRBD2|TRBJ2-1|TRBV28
CASSQYPGLAYEQFF
TGTGCCAGCAGCCAATACCCGGGACTAGCCTATGAGCAGTTCTTC
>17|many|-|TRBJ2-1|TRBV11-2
CASSLERTVSSYNEQFF
TGTGCCAGCAGCTTAGAGAGGACGGTTAGCTCCTACAATGAGCAGTTCTTC
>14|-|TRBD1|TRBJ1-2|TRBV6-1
CASEGGTAAYGYTF
TGTGCCTCAGAAGGGGGCACCGCAGCCTATGGCTACACCTTC
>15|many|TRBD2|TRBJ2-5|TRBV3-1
CASSQVPAGGETQYF
TGTGCCAGCAGCCAAGTTCCAGCGGGAGGAGAGACCCAGTACTTC
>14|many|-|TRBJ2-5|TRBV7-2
CASSLGRAGETQYF
TGTGCCAGCAGCTTAGGGCGCGCGGGAGAGACCCAGTACTTC
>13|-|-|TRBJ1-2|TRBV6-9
CASSYGPTDGCTF
TGTGCCAGCAGTTACGGACCTACCGATGGCTGCACCTTC
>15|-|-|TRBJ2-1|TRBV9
CASSVGDNLYNEQFF
TGTGCCAGCAGCGTAGGGGACAATCTTTACAATGAGCAGTTCTTC
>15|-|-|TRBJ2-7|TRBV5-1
CASSFLQGSVGEQYF
TGCGCCAGCAGCTTTCTCCAGGGGTCCGTCGGCGAGCAGTACTTC
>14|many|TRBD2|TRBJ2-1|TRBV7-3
CASSWTSGSNEQFF
TGTGCCAGCAGTTGGACTAGCGGGAGCAATGAGCAGTTCTTC
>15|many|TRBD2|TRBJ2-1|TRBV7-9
CASSHLRGEVDEQFF
TGTGCCAGCAGCCACTTGCGGGGGGAGGTCGATGAGCAGTTCTTC
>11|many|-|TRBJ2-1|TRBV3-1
CASSLSYEQFF
TGTGCCAGCAGTCTTTCATATGAGCAGTTCTTC
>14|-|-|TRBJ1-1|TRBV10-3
CAITSGGTNTEAFF
TGTGCCATCACTTCCGGGGGGACGAACACTGAAGCTTTCTTT
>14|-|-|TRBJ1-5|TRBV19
CASRQQLSNQPQHF
TGTGCCAGTAGACAACAGCTAAGCAATCAGCCCCAGCATTTT
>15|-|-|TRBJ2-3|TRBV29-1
CSVDRGQSSRDTQYF
TGCAGCGTTGACCGTGGGCAAAGTTCCCGGGATACGCAGTATTTT
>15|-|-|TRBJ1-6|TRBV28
CASSLPNRANSPLHF
TGTGCCAGCAGTTTACCCAACAGGGCCAATTCACCCCTCCACTTT
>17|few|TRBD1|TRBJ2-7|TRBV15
CATSSPGQGAVIYEQYF
TGTGCCACCAGCAGCCCTGGACAGGGGGCTGTTATCTACGAGCAGTACTTC
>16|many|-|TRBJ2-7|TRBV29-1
CSVEGGGTDKPYEQYF
TGCAGCGTTGAGGGGGGGGGGACAGACAAACCCTACGAGCAGTACTTC
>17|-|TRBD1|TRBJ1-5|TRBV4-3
CASSQVVGTGIHQPQHF
TGCGCCAGCAGCCAAGTAGTGGGGACAGGAATTCATCAGCCCCAGCATTTT
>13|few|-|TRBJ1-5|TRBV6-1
CASTLGTQGTQHF
TGTGCCAGCACCCTCGGGACCCAAGGGACCCAGCATTTT
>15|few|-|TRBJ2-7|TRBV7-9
CASSSVSQGSYEQYF
TGTGCCAGCAGCTCCGTCTCTCAGGGGTCCTACGAGCAGTACTTC
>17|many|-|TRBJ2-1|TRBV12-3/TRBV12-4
CASSLRQGKISYNEQFF
TGTGCCAGCAGTTTAAGGCAGGGCAAAATCTCCTACAATGAGCAGTTCTTC
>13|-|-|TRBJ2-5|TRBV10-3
CAISESGELGGYF
TGTGCCATCAGTGAGTCCGGTGAACTAGGGGGATACTTC
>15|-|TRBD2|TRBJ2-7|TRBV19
CASSTSGSPPYEQYF
TGTGCCAGTAGTACTAGCGGGAGTCCGCCTTACGAGCAGTACTTC
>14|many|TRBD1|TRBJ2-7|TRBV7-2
CASKEGQAGDEQYF
TGTGCCAGCAAAGAGGGACAGGCGGGCGACGAGCAGTACTTC
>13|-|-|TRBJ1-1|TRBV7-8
CASSLVGGIEAFF
TGTGCCAGCAGCTTAGTAGGAGGGATTGAAGCTTTCTTT
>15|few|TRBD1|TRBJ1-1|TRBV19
CASSADRAPNTEAFF
TGTGCCAGTTCCGCCGACAGGGCCCCGAACACTGAAGCTTTCTTT
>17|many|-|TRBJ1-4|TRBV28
CASSYLSGGSTNEKLFF
TGTGCCAGCAGTTACCTCAGCGGTGGGTCAACTAATGAAAAACTGTTTTTT
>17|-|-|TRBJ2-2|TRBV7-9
CASSLDQWLRGTGELFF
TGTGCCAGCAGCTTAGATCAGTGGCTCCGTGGCACCGGGGAGCTGTTTTTT
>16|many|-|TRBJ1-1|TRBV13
CASSLAWGAQNTEAFF
TGTGCCAGCAGCTTAGCCTGGGGGGCCCAGAACACTGAAGCTTTCTTT
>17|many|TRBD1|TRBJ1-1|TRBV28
CASSPGGQGALHTEAFF
TGTGCCAGCAGTCCAGGGGGACAGGGGGCGCTGCACACTGAAGCTTTCTTT
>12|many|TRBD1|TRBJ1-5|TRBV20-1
CSAYRGDQPQHF
TGCAGTGCTTACAGGGGTGATCAGCCCCAGCATTTT
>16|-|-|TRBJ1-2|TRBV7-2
CASSLIIVRALYGYTF
TGTGCCAGCAGCTTAATTATCGTCAGGGCCCTCTATGGCTACACCTTC
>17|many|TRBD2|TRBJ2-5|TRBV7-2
CASSLAGSSGLSETQYF
TGTGCCAGCAGCTTAGCGGGGTCTAGCGGTCTTTCAGAGACCCAGTACTTC
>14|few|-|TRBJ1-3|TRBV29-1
CSVSKGSSGNTIYF
TGCAGCGTTTCAAAGGGAAGCTCTGGAAACACCATATATTTT
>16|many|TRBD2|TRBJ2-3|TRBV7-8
CASSLGTSGRRDTQYF
TGTGCCAGCAGCCTCGGGACTAGCGGGAGGAGAGATACGCAGTATTTT
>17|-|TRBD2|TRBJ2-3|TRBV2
CASSELYGTSATNTQYF
TGTGCCAGCAGTGAGCTGTACGGGACTAGCGCTACAAATACGCAGTATTTT
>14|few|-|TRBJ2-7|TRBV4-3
CASSQTGEPSEQYF
TGCGCCAGCAGCCAGACCGGGGAACCCTCCGAGCAGTACTTC
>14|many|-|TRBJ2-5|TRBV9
CASSPDVRQETQYF
TGTGCCAGCAGCCCAGATGTACGACAAGAGACCCAGTACTTC
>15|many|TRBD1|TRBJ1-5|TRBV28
CASRAGTDFNQPQHF
TGTGCCAGCAGGGCCGGGACAGATTTCAATCAGCCCCAGCATTTT
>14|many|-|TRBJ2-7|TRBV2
CASSGWTASYEQYF
TGTGCCAGCAGTGGATGGACAGCCTCCTACGAGCAGTACTTC
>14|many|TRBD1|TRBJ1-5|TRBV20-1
CSARSPGGSQPQHF
TGCAGTGCTAGATCCCCAGGGGGAAGTCAGCCCCAGCATTTT
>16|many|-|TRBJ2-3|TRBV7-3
CASSLTMTPGGNTQYF
TGTGCCAGCAGCTTAACGATGACCCCCGGAGGGAATACGCAGTATTTT
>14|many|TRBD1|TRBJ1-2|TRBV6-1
CASRRRDSDYGYTF
TGTGCCAGCAGGAGAAGGGACAGCGACTATGGCTACACCTTC